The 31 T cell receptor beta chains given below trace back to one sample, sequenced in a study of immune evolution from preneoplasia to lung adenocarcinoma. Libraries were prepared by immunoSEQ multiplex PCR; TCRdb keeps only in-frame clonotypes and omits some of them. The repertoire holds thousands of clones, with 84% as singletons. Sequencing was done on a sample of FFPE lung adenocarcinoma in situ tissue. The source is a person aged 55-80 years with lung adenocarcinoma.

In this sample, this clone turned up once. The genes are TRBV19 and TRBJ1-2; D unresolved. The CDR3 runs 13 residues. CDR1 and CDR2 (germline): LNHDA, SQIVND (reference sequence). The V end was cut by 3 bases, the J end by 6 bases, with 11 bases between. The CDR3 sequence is CASSIRQGDGYTF. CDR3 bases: TGTGCCAGTAGTATCAGACAAGGAGATGGCTACACCTTC.

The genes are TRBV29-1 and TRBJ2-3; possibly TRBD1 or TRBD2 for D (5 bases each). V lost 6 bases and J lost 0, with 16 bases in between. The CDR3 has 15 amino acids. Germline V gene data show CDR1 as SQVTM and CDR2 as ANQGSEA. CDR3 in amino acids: CSVEARETSTDTQYF. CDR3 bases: TGCAGCGTGGAGGCCAGGGAGACTAGCACAGATACGCAGTATTTT.

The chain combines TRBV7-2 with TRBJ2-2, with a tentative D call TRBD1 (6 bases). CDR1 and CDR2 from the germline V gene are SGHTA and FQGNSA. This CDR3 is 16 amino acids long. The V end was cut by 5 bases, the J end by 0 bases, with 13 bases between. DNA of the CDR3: TGTGCCAGCAGCGCACGACAGGATACGAACACCGGGGAGCTGTTTTTT. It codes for CASSARQDTNTGELFF.

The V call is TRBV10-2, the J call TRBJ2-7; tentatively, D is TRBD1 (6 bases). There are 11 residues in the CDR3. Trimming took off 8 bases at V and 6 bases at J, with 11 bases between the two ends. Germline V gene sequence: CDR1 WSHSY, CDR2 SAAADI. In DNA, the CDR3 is TGCGCCAGCTCCCTAGGGGGCGAGCAGTACTTC. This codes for CASSLGGEQYF.

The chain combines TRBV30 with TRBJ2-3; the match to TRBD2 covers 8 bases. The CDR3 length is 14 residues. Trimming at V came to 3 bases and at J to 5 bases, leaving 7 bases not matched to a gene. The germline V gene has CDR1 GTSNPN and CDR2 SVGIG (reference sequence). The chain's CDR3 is CAWRTAGGVDTQYF. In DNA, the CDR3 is TGTGCCTGGAGGACCGCGGGAGGTGTAGATACGCAGTATTTT.

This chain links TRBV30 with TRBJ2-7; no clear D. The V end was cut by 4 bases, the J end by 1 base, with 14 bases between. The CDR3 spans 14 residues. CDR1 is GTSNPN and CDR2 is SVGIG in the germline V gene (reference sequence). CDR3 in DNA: TGTGCCTGGACCCACCTAGGAGAATCCTACGAGCAGTACTTC. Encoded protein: CAWTHLGESYEQYF.

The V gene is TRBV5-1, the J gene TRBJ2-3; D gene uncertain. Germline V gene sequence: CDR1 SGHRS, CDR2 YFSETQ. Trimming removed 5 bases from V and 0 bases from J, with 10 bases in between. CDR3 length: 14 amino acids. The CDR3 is CASSGLSSTDTQYF. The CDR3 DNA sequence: TGCGCCAGCAGTGGGCTAAGTAGCACAGATACGCAGTATTTT.

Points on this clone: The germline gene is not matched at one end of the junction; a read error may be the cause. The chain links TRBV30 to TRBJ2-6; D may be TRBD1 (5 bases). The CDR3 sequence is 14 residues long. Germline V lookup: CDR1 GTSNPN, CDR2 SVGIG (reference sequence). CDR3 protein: CAWGGDSGANVLIF. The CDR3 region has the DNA TGTGCCTGGGGCGGCGACTCTGGGGCCAACGTCCTGATTTTC.

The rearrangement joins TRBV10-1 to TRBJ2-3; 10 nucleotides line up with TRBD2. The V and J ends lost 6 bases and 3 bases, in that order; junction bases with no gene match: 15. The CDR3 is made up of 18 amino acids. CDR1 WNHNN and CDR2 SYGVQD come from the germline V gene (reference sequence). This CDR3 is CASRQRWRKREGTDTQYF. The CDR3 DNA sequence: TGCGCCAGCAGACAGCGCTGGCGTAAGCGGGAGGGGACAGATACGCAGTATTTT.

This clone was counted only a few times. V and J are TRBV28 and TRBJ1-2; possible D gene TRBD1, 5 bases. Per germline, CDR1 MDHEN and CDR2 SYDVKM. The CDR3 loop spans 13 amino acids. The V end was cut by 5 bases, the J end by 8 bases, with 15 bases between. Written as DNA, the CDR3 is TGTGCCAGCAGTCGTCCGGGTAGGGGAGGCTACACCTTC. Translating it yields CASSRPGRGGYTF.

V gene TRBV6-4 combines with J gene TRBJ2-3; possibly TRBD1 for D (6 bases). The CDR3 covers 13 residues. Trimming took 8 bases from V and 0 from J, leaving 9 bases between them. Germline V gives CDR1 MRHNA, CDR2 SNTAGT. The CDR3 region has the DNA TGTGCCAGCGGGACATCAAGCACAGATACGCAGTATTTT. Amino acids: CASGTSSTDTQYF.

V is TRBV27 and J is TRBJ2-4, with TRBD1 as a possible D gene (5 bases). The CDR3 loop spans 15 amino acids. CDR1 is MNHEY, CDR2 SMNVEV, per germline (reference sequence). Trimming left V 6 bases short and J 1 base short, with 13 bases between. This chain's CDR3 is CASSSVGAAKNIQYF. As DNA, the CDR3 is TGTGCCAGCAGCTCTGTTGGGGCGGCCAAAAACATTCAGTACTTC.

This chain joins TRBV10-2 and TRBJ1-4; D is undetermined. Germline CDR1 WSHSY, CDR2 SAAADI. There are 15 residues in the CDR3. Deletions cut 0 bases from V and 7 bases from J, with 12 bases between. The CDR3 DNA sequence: TGCGCCAGCAGTGAGTCCGAGGGAGGCGGTGAAAAACTGTTTTTT. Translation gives CASSESEGGGEKLFF.

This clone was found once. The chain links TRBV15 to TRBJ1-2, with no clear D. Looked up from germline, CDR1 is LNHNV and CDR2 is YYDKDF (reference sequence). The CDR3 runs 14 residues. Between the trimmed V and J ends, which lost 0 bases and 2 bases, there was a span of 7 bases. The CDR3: CATSRDQQNYGYTF. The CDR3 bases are TGTGCCACCAGCAGAGATCAACAAAACTATGGCTACACCTTC.

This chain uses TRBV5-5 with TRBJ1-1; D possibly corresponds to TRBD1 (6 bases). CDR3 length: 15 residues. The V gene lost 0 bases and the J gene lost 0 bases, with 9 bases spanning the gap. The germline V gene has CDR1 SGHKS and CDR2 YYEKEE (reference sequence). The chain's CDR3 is CASSLDGQMNTEAFF. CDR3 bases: TGTGCCAGCAGCTTGGACGGACAGATGAACACTGAAGCTTTCTTT.

The CDR3 reads CASSSDVGKNIQYF. The CDR3 DNA reads TGTGCCAGCAGCTCCGACGTAGGCAAAAACATTCAGTACTTC. The rearrangement joins TRBV7-8 to TRBJ2-4; the D is unclear. Germline V gives CDR1 SGHVS, CDR2 FQNEAQ. Trimming stripped 4 bases from V and 3 bases from J, with 10 bases between. This CDR3 has 14 amino acids.

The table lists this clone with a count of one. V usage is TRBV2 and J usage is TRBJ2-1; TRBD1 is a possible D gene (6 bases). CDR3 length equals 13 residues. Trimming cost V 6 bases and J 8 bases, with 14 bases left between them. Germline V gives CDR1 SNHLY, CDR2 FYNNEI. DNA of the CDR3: TGTGCCAGCAGCGCCGACTACAGGGATGAGCAGTTCTTC. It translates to CASSADYRDEQFF.

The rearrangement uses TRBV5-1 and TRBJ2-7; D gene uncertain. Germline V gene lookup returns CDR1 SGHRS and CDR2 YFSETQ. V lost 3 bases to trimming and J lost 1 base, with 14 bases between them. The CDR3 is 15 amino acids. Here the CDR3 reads CASSSRRASSYEQYF. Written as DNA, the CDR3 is TGCGCCAGCAGCTCGCGGAGAGCTTCTTCCTACGAGCAGTACTTC.

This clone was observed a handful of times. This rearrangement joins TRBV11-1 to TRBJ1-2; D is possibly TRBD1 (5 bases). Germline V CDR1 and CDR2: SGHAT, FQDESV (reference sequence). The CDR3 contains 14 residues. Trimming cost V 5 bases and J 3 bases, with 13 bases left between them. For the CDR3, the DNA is TGTGCCAGCAGCCATTCGCCGACAGACTATGGCTACACCTTC. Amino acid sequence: CASSHSPTDYGYTF.

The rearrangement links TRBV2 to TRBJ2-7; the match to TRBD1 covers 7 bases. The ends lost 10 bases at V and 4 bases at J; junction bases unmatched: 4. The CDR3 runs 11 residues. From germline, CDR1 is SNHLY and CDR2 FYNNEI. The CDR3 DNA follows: TGTGCCACTTACAGGGGATACGAGCAGTACTTC. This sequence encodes CATYRGYEQYF.

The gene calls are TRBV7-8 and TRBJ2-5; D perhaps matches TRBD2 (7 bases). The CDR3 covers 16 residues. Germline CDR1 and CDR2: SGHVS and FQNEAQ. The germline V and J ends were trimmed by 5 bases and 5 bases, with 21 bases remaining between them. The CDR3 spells CASSAPSVGGRETQYF. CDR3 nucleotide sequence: TGTGCCAGCAGCGCCCCCTCGGTGGGGGGGCGGGAGACCCAGTACTTC. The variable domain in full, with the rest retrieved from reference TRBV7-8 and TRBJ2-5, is GAGVSQSPRYKVAKRGQDVALRCDPISGHVSLFWYQQALGQGPEFLTYFQNEAQLDKSGLPSDRFFAERPEGSVSTLKIQRTQQEDSAVYLCASSAPSVGGRETQYFGPGTRLLVL.

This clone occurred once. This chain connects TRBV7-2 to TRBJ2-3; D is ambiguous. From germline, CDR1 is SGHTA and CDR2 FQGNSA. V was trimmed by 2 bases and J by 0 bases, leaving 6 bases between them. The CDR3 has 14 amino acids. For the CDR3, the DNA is TGTGCCAGCAGCTTACAGTCGAGCACAGATACGCAGTATTTT. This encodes CASSLQSSTDTQYF.

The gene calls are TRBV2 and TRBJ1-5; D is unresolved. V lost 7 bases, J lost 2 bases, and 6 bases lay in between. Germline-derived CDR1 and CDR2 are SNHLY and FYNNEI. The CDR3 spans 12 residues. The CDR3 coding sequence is TGTGCCAGCACGTGGGGCAATCAGCCCCAGCATTTT. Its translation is CASTWGNQPQHF.

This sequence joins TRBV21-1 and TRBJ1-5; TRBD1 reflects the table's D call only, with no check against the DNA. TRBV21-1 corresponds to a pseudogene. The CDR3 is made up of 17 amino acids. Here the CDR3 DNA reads TGTGCCAGCAGCAAAGGGGAGAGACAGGGAGGCAATCAGCCCCAGCATTTT. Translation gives CASSKGERQGGNQPQHF.

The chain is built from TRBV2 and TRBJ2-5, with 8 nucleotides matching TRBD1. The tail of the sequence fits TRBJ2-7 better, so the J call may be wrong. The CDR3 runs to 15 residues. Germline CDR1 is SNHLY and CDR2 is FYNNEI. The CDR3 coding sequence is TGTGCCAGCAGACCCTCAGGGGGCTCTCGCTACGAGCAGTACTTC. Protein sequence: CASRPSGGSRYEQYF.

CDR3 loop: CASSPDRGVASTEAFF. In DNA, the CDR3 is TGTGCCAGCAGCCCGGACCGGGGAGTTGCGAGCACTGAAGCTTTCTTT. The chain carries TRBV7-2 and TRBJ1-1; D gene unclear. V dropped 5 bases and J dropped 4 bases, with 20 bases sitting between them. CDR1 and CDR2 from the germline V gene are SGHTA and FQGNSA. This CDR3 comprises 16 residues.

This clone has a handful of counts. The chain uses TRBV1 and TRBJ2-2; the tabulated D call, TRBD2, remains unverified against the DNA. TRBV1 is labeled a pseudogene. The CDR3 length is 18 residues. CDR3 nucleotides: TGCACCAGCAGCCAATATCCACAGAGGGATACCAACACCGGGGAGCTGTTTTTT. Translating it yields CTSSQYPQRDTNTGELFF.

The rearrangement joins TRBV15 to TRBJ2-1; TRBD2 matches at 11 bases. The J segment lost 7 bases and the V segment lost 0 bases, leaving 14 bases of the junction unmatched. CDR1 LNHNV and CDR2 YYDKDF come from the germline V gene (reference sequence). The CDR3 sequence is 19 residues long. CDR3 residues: CATSRDLAGGTRIGNEQFF. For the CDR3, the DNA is TGTGCCACCAGCAGAGACTTAGCGGGAGGGACACGGATAGGGAATGAGCAGTTCTTC.

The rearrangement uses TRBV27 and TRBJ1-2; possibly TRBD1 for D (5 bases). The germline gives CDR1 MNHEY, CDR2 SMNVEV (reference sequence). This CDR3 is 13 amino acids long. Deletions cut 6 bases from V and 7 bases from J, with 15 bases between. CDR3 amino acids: CASSTRGGFGYTF. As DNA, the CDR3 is TGTGCCAGCAGCACCCGGGGGGGGTTTGGCTACACCTTC.

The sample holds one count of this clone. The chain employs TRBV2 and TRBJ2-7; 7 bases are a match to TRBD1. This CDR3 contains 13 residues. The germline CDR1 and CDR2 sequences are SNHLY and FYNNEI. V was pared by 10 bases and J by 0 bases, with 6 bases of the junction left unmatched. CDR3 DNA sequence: TGTGCCATCACCAGGGGGAGCTCCTACGAGCAGTACTTC. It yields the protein CAITRGSSYEQYF.

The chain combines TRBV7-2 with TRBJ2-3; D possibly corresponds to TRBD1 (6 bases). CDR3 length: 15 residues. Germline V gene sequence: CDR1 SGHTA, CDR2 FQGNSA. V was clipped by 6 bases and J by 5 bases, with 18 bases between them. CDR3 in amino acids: CASSRRRGLGDTQYF. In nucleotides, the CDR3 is TGTGCCAGCAGTCGTAGAAGGGGGTTGGGAGATACGCAGTATTTT.